These 10 T cell receptor beta chains share one sample of origin, sequenced in a study of blood T cell repertoires in COVID-19. Generated by immunoSEQ multiplex PCR, the TCRdb table keeps only in-frame clones and is missing some. The sample gives about 86,000 clones, approximately 90% of which show up once; around 1.2% is in the top ten. Sequenced material: PBMCs or T cells enriched from blood (not recorded which). The receptors derive from a woman in her fifties or sixties with acute COVID-19.

The chain carries TRBV24-1 and TRBJ2-1; 9 bases fit TRBD1. V trimming: 8 bases; J trimming: 2 bases; junction bases outside the gene matches: 3. CDR1 and CDR2 (germline): KGHDR, SFDVKD. CDR3 size: 14 residues. The CDR3 loop is CATKGQGAYNEQFF. CDR3 sequence (DNA): TGTGCCACCAAGGGACAGGGAGCCTACAATGAGCAGTTCTTC.

CDR3 bases: TGTGCCTGGAGTATTCGGGGAAATCAGCCCCAGCATTTT. Translation: CAWSIRGNQPQHF. This rearrangement joins TRBV30 to TRBJ1-5; D gene uncertain. The CDR3 length is 13 residues. Trimming cost V 2 bases and J 4 bases, with 9 bases left between them. Germline values: CDR1 GTSNPN, CDR2 SVGIG (reference sequence).

This clone was recorded once. The chain employs TRBV6-1 and TRBJ2-5; a weak D match, TRBD2 (6 bases). Deletions cut 2 bases from V and 5 bases from J, with 12 bases between. Germline CDR1 reads MNHNS; CDR2 reads SASEGT. CDR3 length: 14 residues. CDR3 protein: CASSEPGRWETQYF. CDR3 bases: TGTGCCAGCAGTGAACCGGGGAGGTGGGAGACCCAGTACTTC.

V usage is TRBV7-2 and J usage is TRBJ2-5; TRBD2 aligns across 10 bases. V lost 4 bases to trimming and J lost 5 bases; unmatched junction nucleotides: 10. CDR1 is SGHTA, CDR2 FQGNSA, per germline. The CDR3 extends over 16 amino acids. DNA of the CDR3: TGTGCCAGCAGCTACGATAGCGGGAGGCCTTCTGAGACCCAGTACTTC. It codes for CASSYDSGRPSETQYF.

There are a few counts of this clone. The chain carries TRBV28 and TRBJ2-1, with D possibly TRBD2 on 6 matching bases. This CDR3 contains 17 residues. Trimming took 5 bases from V and 0 from J, leaving 17 bases between them. Germline V gene data show CDR1 as MDHEN and CDR2 as SYDVKM. CDR3 coding DNA: TGTGCCAGCAGTAGACCGGGACTCCCAAGCTCCTACAATGAGCAGTTCTTC. This gives the protein CASSRPGLPSSYNEQFF. Together with reference TRBV28 and TRBJ2-1, the CDR3 gives the full variable domain: DVKVTQSSRYLVKRTGEKVFLECVQDMDHENMFWYRQDPGLGLRLIYFSYDVKMKEKGDIPEGYSVSREKKERFSLILESASTNQTSMYLCASSRPGLPSSYNEQFFGPGTRLTVL.

The rearrangement joins TRBV5-4 to TRBJ2-1, with 15 nucleotides matching TRBD2. The V gene end was trimmed by 5 bases and the J gene end by 6 bases; junction bases not matched to a gene: 12. CDR1 is SGHNT and CDR2 is YYREEE in the germline V gene (reference sequence). The CDR3 consists of 18 residues. In DNA, the CDR3 is TGTGCCAGCAGGGGCCGGGGAGGACTAGCGGGAGGGGGCAATGAGCAGTTCTTC. Its translation: CASRGRGGLAGGGNEQFF.

The V and J genes are TRBV5-1 and TRBJ1-2; D is unclear. V lost 0 bases and J lost 4, with 7 bases in between. CDR3 length: 13 residues. The germline gives CDR1 SGHRS, CDR2 YFSETQ. CDR3 amino acids: CASSLAGFYGYTF. CDR3 DNA sequence: TGCGCCAGCAGCTTGGCCGGGTTCTATGGCTACACCTTC.

The gene calls are TRBV4-2 and TRBJ2-3; D might be TRBD2 (6 bases). Per germline, CDR1 LGHNA and CDR2 YNFKEQ. Trimming took 0 bases from V and 0 from J, leaving 16 bases between them. The CDR3 loop spans 18 amino acids. In DNA form, the CDR3 reads TGTGCCAGCAGCCAAGAAGAGGCCGGCGGGGACAGCACAGATACGCAGTATTTT. Translated: CASSQEEAGGDSTDTQYF.

V gene TRBV3-1 (or the pseudogene TRBV3-2) combines with J gene TRBJ1-1; D is perhaps TRBD1 (6 bases). Germline V gene lookup returns CDR1 LGHDT and CDR2 YNNKEL (reference sequence). V dropped 6 bases and J dropped 3 bases, with 41 bases sitting between them. The CDR3 is 23 amino acids. The CDR3 nucleotides are TGTGCCAGCAGGTCAAGAAGAGGGGGTGGAAGGGGCAGGGGCCCCCTTAGGGACACTGAAGCTTTCTTT. It encodes CASRSRRGGGRGRGPLRDTEAFF.

This clone was picked up a small number of times. Additional DNA sequences in this sample encode the identical CDR3. The J gene is TRBJ1-2, the V gene TRBV7-2, with 9 bases fitting TRBD1. Germline V gene lookup returns CDR1 SGHTA and CDR2 FQGNSA. Trimming cost V 5 bases and J 1 base; bases outside gene matches: 2. This CDR3 contains 14 residues. The CDR3 protein is CASSPGQGNYGYTF. CDR3 sequence (DNA): TGTGCCAGCAGCCCGGGACAGGGTAACTATGGCTACACCTTC. The full variable domain, in which reference TRBV7-2 and TRBJ1-2 provide the parts outside the CDR3, is GAGVSQSPSNKVTEKGKDVELRCDPISGHTALYWYRQSLGQGLEFLIYFQGNSAPDKSGLPSDRFSAERTGGSVSTLTIQRTQQEDSAVYLCASSPGQGNYGYTFGSGTRLTVV.